These 8 T cell receptor beta chains came from one sample sequenced in a study of identical twins. TCRdb passed the 5' RACE reads through MiXCR, listing each CDR3 protein once. This sample has hundreds of thousands of distinct CDR3 sequences, with around 12% found just once. The sample also formed part of further work on yellow fever vaccine responses in identical twins.

Sequencing was carried out using PBMCs. The receptors originated from a young woman in good health.

The chain uses TRBV7-2 and TRBJ2-3; 9 nucleotides agree with TRBD2. Germline loops: CDR1 SGHTA, CDR2 FQGNSA. There are 16 residues in the CDR3. V gave up 0 bases and J gave up 3 bases; unmatched junction bases: 4. CDR3 residues: CASSLASLAGTDTQYF. Written as DNA, the CDR3 is TGTGCCAGCAGCTTAGCTTCGCTAGCGGGGACAGATACGCAGTATTTT.

The rearrangement uses TRBV7-3 and TRBJ2-1; 10 bases are shared with TRBD2. V trimming: 5 bases; J trimming: 6 bases; junction bases outside the gene matches: 10. CDR1 and CDR2 from the germline V gene are SGHTA and FQGTGA. This CDR3 has 16 residues. The CDR3 DNA sequence: TGTGCCAGCAGCCCTGGTCTAGCGGGAGCATTCAATGAGCAGTTCTTC. Encoded protein: CASSPGLAGAFNEQFF.

V and J are TRBV5-1 and TRBJ2-1, with D perhaps matching TRBD2 (5 bases). Looked up from germline, CDR1 is SGHRS and CDR2 is YFSETQ. The CDR3 is 15 residues long. Trimming took 5 bases from V and 0 from J, leaving 12 bases between them. CDR3 sequence reads: CASRIDGISYNEQFF. The CDR3 nucleotides read TGCGCCAGCAGGATTGACGGGATCTCCTACAATGAGCAGTTCTTC. The entire variable domain, with the rest obtained from reference TRBV5-1 and TRBJ2-1, is as follows: KAGVTQTPRYLIKTRGQQVTLSCSPISGHRSVSWYQQTPGQGLQFLFEYFSETQRNKGNFPGRFSGRQFSNSRSEMNVSTLELGDSALYLCASRIDGISYNEQFFGPGTRLTVL.

This clonotype was seen a few times. The chain links TRBV10-3 to TRBJ2-7; maybe TRBD2 (5 bases). The CDR3 has 16 residues. The germline CDR1 and CDR2 sequences are ENHRY and SYGVKD. Deletions cut 0 bases from V and 3 bases from J, with 15 bases between. The CDR3 reads CAISESMTIGLYEQYF. In DNA form, the CDR3 reads TGTGCCATCAGTGAGTCGATGACTATTGGGCTCTACGAGCAGTACTTC.

This chain links TRBV7-9 with TRBJ2-5, with a weak D call TRBD2 (5 bases). The V gene lost 8 bases and the J gene lost 4 bases, with 17 bases spanning the gap. Germline V CDR1 and CDR2: SEHNR, FQNEAQ (reference sequence). The CDR3 consists of 14 residues. As DNA, the CDR3 is TGTGCCAGCGACCAGAGGGATTCACTAGAGACCCAGTACTTC. Encoded protein: CASDQRDSLETQYF.

This clonotype was seen only a few times. This CDR3 reads CASTASGRPSNEQFF. CDR3 DNA: TGTGCCAGCACCGCGAGCGGGAGGCCCTCCAATGAGCAGTTCTTC. This rearrangement joins TRBV7-9 to TRBJ2-1; TRBD2 agrees at 9 bases. This CDR3 has 15 residues. Germline CDR1 SEHNR, CDR2 FQNEAQ (reference sequence). Germline trimming cut 7 bases from V and 6 bases from J; bases unmatched to any gene: 10.

V and J are TRBV28 and TRBJ2-3, with TRBD2 matching 9 bases. The junction had 6 bases not matched to a gene; V was cut back by 2 bases and J by 6 bases. Germline V gene data show CDR1 as MDHEN and CDR2 as SYDVKM. The CDR3 covers 15 residues. CDR3 sequence reads: CASSLIAGARDTQYF. CDR3 bases: TGTGCCAGCAGTTTAATAGCGGGGGCGAGGGATACGCAGTATTTT.

V is TRBV7-6 and J is TRBJ1-1; 8 nucleotides match TRBD1. The CDR3 has 16 residues. Germline V gene data show CDR1 as SGHVS and CDR2 as FNYEAQ. Losses at the gene ends were 5 bases for V and 1 base for J; bases not matched to a gene: 9. The CDR3, as DNA: TGTGCCAGCAGCCCGAGACAGGGGAAGAAGAACACTGAAGCTTTCTTT. Its protein product is CASSPRQGKKNTEAFF.